This T cell receptor beta chain was observed in a study of blood T cell repertoires in COVID-19. Study-wide background: Acute and convalescent COVID-19 specimens originated in the United States, Italy and Spain. T cells, B-cell-depleted T cells, or PBMCs supplied cDNA or gDNA.

Original data processing: Estimates of nucleated cell counts were drawn from the amplification of reference gene primers. The data were produced by immunoSEQ multiplex PCR, yet TCRdb's version contains in-frame clones alone and is incomplete. The DNA was the basis for D and trimming; V, J and clone size are from that table. This table holds some 400,000 clones, around 84% found once. This clone was detected only a few times. The sequence derives from a human donor with acute or convalescent COVID-19. The donor label of this sample is uncertain. Sequenced input: peripheral blood.

This CDR3 reads CASSKTGNYGYTF. DNA of the CDR3: TGTGCCAGCAGTAAGACAGGGAACTATGGCTACACCTTC. J is TRBJ1-2 and V is TRBV27, with 7 positions matching TRBD1. V trimming: 5 bases; J trimming: 2 bases; junction bases outside the gene matches: 2. This CDR3 comprises 13 residues. Germline CDR1 reads MNHEY; CDR2 reads SMNVEV (reference sequence).